The rows below give T cell receptor beta chains drawn from one sample of a study of a mutant IDH1 vaccine in newly diagnosed glioma. Libraries were prepared by immunoSEQ multiplex PCR; TCRdb keeps only in-frame clonotypes and omits some of them. Here the sample spans 8,500 to 14,000 clones, around 81% being singletons. What these receptors recognize is not known. Material: PBMCs, obtained from a glioma patient whose treatment included an IDH1 peptide vaccine. Every receptor here comes from a man younger than 40 with glioma. The CDR3 runs from the conserved cysteine through the conserved F or W. The D gene is left open where the match is weak.

j_gene	v_gene	d_gene	CDR3aa
TRBJ2-7	TRBV30	TRBD1	CAWGQGAYEQYF
TRBJ1-1	TRBV7-9	NA	CASNRDGDMNTEAFF
TRBJ2-7	TRBV5-8	NA	CASSLFGGRISYEQYF
TRBJ2-7	TRBV4-2	NA	CASSRRTPPYEQYF
TRBJ1-1	TRBV11-2	NA	CASSSPLSNTEAFF
TRBJ2-7	TRBV18	NA	CASSPRGTGSSYEQYF
TRBJ1-3	TRBV30	NA	CAWTIDGTFTWATQMNTIYF
TRBJ1-2	TRBV5-4	TRBD1	CASSVTGAYGYTF
TRBJ1-3	TRBV7-2	NA	CASSPLGGSGNTIYF
TRBJ1-5	TRBV5-1	NA	CASSLEGGQPQHF
TRBJ2-3	TRBV19	TRBD2	CASSIEAGVTDTQYF
TRBJ1-2	TRBV18	TRBD1	CASSPGQGVVGYTF
TRBJ2-2	TRBV5-4	TRBD1	CASIPPTGGSGGELFF
TRBJ1-1	TRBV10-2	TRBD1	CASSGKGATEAFF
TRBJ2-2	TRBV4-2	NA	CASGGWSNTGELFF
TRBJ1-3	TRBV19	TRBD1	CASSPAGTGPSTRNTIYF
TRBJ2-7	TRBV5-1	NA	CASSLAGNGYEQYF
TRBJ1-2	TRBV6-4	NA	CASSPGPEYYGYTF
TRBJ2-2	TRBV4-1	TRBD1	CASSQTGAGELFF
TRBJ1-1	TRBV18	NA	CASSQGKSTEAFF
TRBJ2-3	TRBV5-1	TRBD2	CASSLAEGLAADTQYF
TRBJ1-2	TRBV5-1	NA	CASSLDGQPNYGYTF
TRBJ2-1	TRBV30	NA	CAWSAGAGSYNEQFF
TRBJ2-4	TRBV19	TRBD1	CASSDQGAGRSKNIQYF
TRBJ2-2	TRBV2	TRBD2	CASTVQGSSGRGVGELFF
TRBJ1-5	TRBV18	NA	CASSPSGGNQPQHF
TRBJ1-4	TRBV5-1	NA	CASSLSQTLGGEKLFF
TRBJ2-3	TRBV2	NA	CASRGQELTDTQYF
TRBJ2-5	TRBV27	TRBD2	CASTDVASGSRETQYF
TRBJ2-7	TRBV29-1	NA	CSVDQGGYEQYF
TRBJ2-3	TRBV27	TRBD2	CASSLRLAGDTQYF
TRBJ1-1	TRBV7-9	NA	CASSLVSGRNTEAFF
TRBJ2-2	TRBV10-1	NA	CASSAGIGELFF
TRBJ2-5	TRBV5-4	NA	CASSFWDGQETQYF
TRBJ2-7	TRBV10-2	TRBD1	CASGQGGAYEQYF
TRBJ2-3	TRBV6-4	TRBD2	CASSEKLAGVDTQYF
TRBJ1-2	TRBV5-1	NA	CASSFGGSSNYGYTF
TRBJ1-3	TRBV5-4	NA	CASSPGQGRGNTIYF
TRBJ2-3	TRBV29-1	TRBD2	CSVETSGRIGYF
TRBJ1-2	TRBV14	NA	CASSQEVILIRDGYTF
TRBJ1-4	TRBV11-2	TRBD1	CASSPGTGMEKLFF
TRBJ2-7	TRBV10-3	NA	CAISPRGGETYEQYF
TRBJ1-1	TRBV4-1	NA	CASSQVEGNTEAFF
TRBJ1-6	TRBV7-2	NA	CASSFSRNSPLHF
TRBJ2-3	TRBV7-9	TRBD1	CASSATGGSGTDTQYF
TRBJ2-7	TRBV6-5	NA	CASSTPRQVRYEQYF
TRBJ1-1	TRBV5-1	NA	CASSFGGEDTEAFF
NA	TRBV29-1	TRBD1	CSAVQGVSYEQYF
TRBJ2-1	TRBV6-5	NA	CASSRMSSYNEQFF
TRBJ1-5	TRBV6-6	TRBD1	CASRDRENQPQHF
TRBJ2-2	TRBV9	NA	CASSVGQGFNGELFF
TRBJ1-2	TRBV5-1	NA	CASSLGGEVGYGYTF
TRBJ1-2	TRBV6-1	NA	CASSEIGSDGYTF
TRBJ2-7	TRBV25-1	NA	CASSESRYEQYF
TRBJ2-5	TRBV6-7	TRBD1	CASSSLTGGEETQYF
TRBJ2-1	TRBV30	TRBD2	CAWSVLAGGYEQFF
TRBJ2-1	TRBV27	NA	CASSLQGGSYNEQFF